This TCR beta chain was obtained from a study of shared clonotypes between healthy human individuals. Points from the study as a whole: A small donor pool kept down the genetic and exposure-history diversity that was represented.

CD45RO-negative, CCR7-positively selected cells formed the naive CD8 fraction, excluding terminally differentiated effector memory CD45RA+ cells. CDR3 length equals 16 residues. After removal of 5 bases from V and 4 bases from J, the junction contained 10 bases not matched to a gene. The V gene's germline CDR1 is PRHDT and CDR2 FYEKMQ (reference sequence). Sorted-subset replicate PCRs used 150 to 200 ng DNA, approximately 30,000 T cell genomes. Data came from immunoSEQ multiplex PCR; TCRdb stores just in-frame clones and leaves some out. Of approximately 590,000 clones listed, over 95% are singletons. This clone was observed a single time. Its specificity is not known.

The sequenced sample consisted of naive CD8+ T cells sorted from blood. The sequence derives from a woman under 40 in good health. The chain uses TRBV13 and TRBJ2-5, with 10 bases lining up with TRBD1. Here the CDR3 reads CASSTRTGGTGETQYF. The CDR3 DNA follows: TGTGCCAGCAGCACGCGGACAGGGGGGACCGGAGAGACCCAGTACTTC.